The rows below give T cell receptor beta chains drawn from one sample of a study of T cells in localized non-small cell lung cancer. Generated by immunoSEQ multiplex PCR, the TCRdb table keeps only in-frame clones and is missing some. This table holds under 75,000 clones, 86% found once. The sequencing here drew on peripheral blood, taken before any cancer treatment. These receptors were taken from a male donor at least 60 years old with stage III squamous cell lung carcinoma. Both conserved end residues are trimmed from each CDR3. Each record gives: D gene, V gene, J gene, clone size, CDR3 protein. A D gene is named only where the DNA matches it firmly. Clone size is not always given. Where it is, it says once, few, many or a class for expanded clones.

>.|TRBV10-3|TRBJ1-2|.
AIRGNYGYT
>.|TRBV18|TRBJ1-6|few
ASSQLQGANSPLH
>.|TRBV21-1|TRBJ2-7|.
ASSINYEQY
>.|TRBV7-6|TRBJ1-5|.
ASSPGTAGDDQPQH
>TRBD2|TRBV7-8|TRBJ2-1|.
ASSLAMLAGGFASSYNEQF
>.|TRBV29-1|TRBJ1-2|.
SVGRQSDGYT
>TRBD1|TRBV7-9|TRBJ1-6|.
ASSRQGVTSPLH
>.|TRBV5-1|TRBJ1-4|.
ASSFGGTNEKLF
>.|TRBV6-1|TRBJ1-3|.
ASSPPGMLDNTIY
>.|TRBV5-1|TRBJ2-7|.
ASSSSGSSYEQY
>TRBD1|TRBV28|TRBJ1-2|.
ASSLDRVYGYT
>TRBD2|TRBV11-1|TRBJ2-5|.
ASSLGGGSETQY
>.|TRBV9|TRBJ2-1|.
ASSVGLRNSYNEQF
>.|TRBV11-3|TRBJ1-2|.
ASKTDIQELFDYGYT
>TRBD1|TRBV6-4|TRBJ1-2|.
ASSLNEGQGYGYT
>.|TRBV6-1|TRBJ1-6|.
ASKEEGNSPLH
>.|TRBV19|TRBJ2-5|.
ASGRWDRETQY